What follows is one T cell receptor (beta chain) and its context. Its antigen is unknown. No base qualities exist here, and no much larger clone lies one base off it. These data are taken from a study of blood T cell repertoires in COVID-19 (dated by TCRdb to 2018 to 2020). Regarding the study in general: Samples covering the acute and convalescent phases of COVID-19 were provided by collaborators in the United States, Italy and Spain. The prospective study material was composed of cDNA or gDNA derived from T cells, B-cell-depleted T cells, or PBMCs. Subjects who had been exposed to COVID-19, were actively infected with it, or had recovered from it provided the deeply sampled blood TCRbeta repertoires that made up the dataset. The repertoires were released in a freely available public database intended as a resource for research on the immune response to SARS-CoV-2. The samples were drawn from the first 160 participants of the ongoing ImmuneRACE study and from more than 1,000 subjects provided by 6 global collaborators. Sample metadata almost always included a de-identified subject ID, COVID-19 status, age in years and sex. Where HLA class I and class II types were available, the types were taken from metadata supplied by the sample provider, not from assay-based typing.

Participants in the prospective study were aged about 18 to 95 years, lived in some 24 United States geographic areas, and enrolled through a virtual design. Cohort assignment in the prospective study relied on participant-reported clinical history from a screening survey and a study questionnaire. For ImmuneRACE Cohort 3, a participant was defined as recovered based on two consecutive negative NP/OP PCR tests, clearance by a healthcare professional, or resolution of symptoms. Mobile phlebotomists in the prospective study collected whole blood, serum and a nasopharyngeal or oropharyngeal swab from every participant. Additional blood draws and questionnaires over an approximately 2-month period could optionally be provided by prospective study participants. Before DNA extraction, blood samples from the prospective study were shipped at room temperature or frozen. The CDR3 starts with the cysteine, ends with the phenylalanine, and has 15 residues. This entry keeps only the CDR3 DNA: 45 bases, framed from base 1. Via the germline V gene (reference sequence), CDR1 is LNHDA and CDR2 SQIVND. At the junction V is shortened by 4 bases and J by 0 bases, with 10 bases in between.

TCRbeta CDR3 regions were amplified from genomic DNA using the immunoSEQ Assay, a bias-controlled multiplex PCR. The paper's processing steps were these. The number of nucleated cells in each sample was estimated from the amplification of reference gene primers within the assay. To quantify the absolute abundance of each unique TCRbeta CDR3 rearrangement, sequence reads were collapsed and filtered. For each sample, productive Simpson clonality was calculated by taking the square root of Simpson's diversity index across productive rearrangements. The source is immuneACCESS, and TCRdb retained only in-frame sequences with V and J called. Part of the clones is not carried over; for the studies checked, unresolved V genes explain less than half of this, and the remainder is unexplained. The V and J calls and clone size were taken over from that table, and D and trimming were inferred from the DNA. This sample lists about 220,000 clones; 84% were detected once. The ten largest clones add up to approximately 7.3% of the sample.

The study at large found these results: How much clinical and demographic metadata was included differed by source and by participant, and the metadata was provided uncurated.

The receptor was isolated from a middle-aged woman who had recovered from COVID-19. Sequenced input: PBMCs or T cells enriched from blood (not recorded which). The V gene is TRBV19 and the J gene is TRBJ2-4, and TRBD1 may be the D gene, going by 6 matching bases. The DNA is as follows: TGTGCCAGTAGTACTTACAGGGAAGCCAAAAACATTCAGTACTTC. This yields the protein CASSTYREAKNIQYF. Supplemented by the reference TRBV19 and TRBJ2-4 proteins around the CDR3, the complete variable domain is DGGITQSPKYLFRKEGQNVTLSCEQNLNHDAMYWYRQDPGQGLRLIYYSQIVNDFQKGDIAEGYSVSREKKESFPLTVTSAQKNPTAFYLCASSTYREAKNIQYFGAGTRLSVL.